This entry lists 8 T cell receptor beta chains sequenced from one sample in a study of blood T cell repertoires in COVID-19. Assay used: immunoSEQ multiplex PCR; TCRdb lists only in-frame clones, some missing. The sample comprises roughly 410,000 clones, about 90% of which are singletons, and under 3% rests with the top ten. Input material: peripheral blood. These receptors were collected from a woman aged 55-69 years with COVID-19, enrolled during active disease.

The chain couples TRBV19 to TRBJ1-1; D is undetermined. The germline gives CDR1 LNHDA, CDR2 SQIVND (reference sequence). V lost 5 bases to trimming and J lost 3 bases, with 10 bases between them. This CDR3 is 13 amino acids long. The CDR3 spells CASSVRRDTEAFF. The CDR3 DNA reads as TGTGCCAGTAGTGTCCGGAGGGACACTGAAGCTTTCTTT.

The chain uses TRBV5-1 and TRBJ1-1, with TRBD1 identical over 9 bases. Germline CDR1 reads SGHRS; CDR2 reads YFSETQ. The V gene end was trimmed by 2 bases and the J gene end by 4 bases; junction bases not matched to a gene: 6. The length of the CDR3 is 15 residues. Written as DNA, the CDR3 is TGCGCCAGCAGCTTAACCGGGACAGGGACCACTGAAGCTTTCTTT. It is translated as CASSLTGTGTTEAFF.

The rearrangement uses TRBV28 and TRBJ2-7; D might be TRBD2 (5 bases). CDR1 is MDHEN and CDR2 is SYDVKM in the germline V gene. The ends were cut back, 4 bases at V and 3 bases at J, with 22 bases in the middle. This CDR3 has 17 residues. The CDR3, as DNA: TGTGCCAGCAGTTCCAATTGGGCGGGCGTTTCTCTCTACGAGCAGTACTTC. This translates into CASSSNWAGVSLYEQYF.

The chain carries TRBV7-9 and TRBJ2-5; 8 positions match TRBD2. V trimming: 3 bases; J trimming: 5 bases; junction bases outside the gene matches: 14. This CDR3 comprises 17 residues. Germline CDR1 and CDR2: SEHNR and FQNEAQ (reference sequence). The chain's CDR3 is CASSFQETSGGGETQYF. The CDR3 region has the DNA TGTGCCAGCAGCTTCCAGGAAACTAGCGGAGGAGGGGAGACCCAGTACTTC.

J is TRBJ2-7 and V is TRBV28, with TRBD2 matching 7 bases. The CDR3 totals 14 residues. CDR1 and CDR2 (germline): MDHEN, SYDVKM. V shed 8 bases, J shed 5 bases, and the junction held 12 bases outside the gene matches. The CDR3 nucleotides read TGTGCCAGCCGAATTGGGCGGGAGATCCACGAGCAGTACTTC. It specifies CASRIGREIHEQYF. Complete variable domain (other parts from reference TRBV28 and TRBJ2-7): DVKVTQSSRYLVKRTGEKVFLECVQDMDHENMFWYRQDPGLGLRLIYFSYDVKMKEKGDIPEGYSVSREKKERFSLILESASTNQTSMYLCASRIGREIHEQYFGPGTRLTVT.

This clone was picked up a small number of times. V usage is TRBV18 and J usage is TRBJ2-6; TRBD1 is a possible D gene (5 bases). The length of the CDR3 is 16 residues. V lost 5 bases and J 0 bases, leaving 11 bases between the germline ends. The V gene's germline CDR1 is KGHSH and CDR2 LQKENI. DNA of the CDR3: TGTGCCAGCTCATCAGGACATGCCTCTGGGGCCAACGTCCTGACTTTC. Its translation is CASSSGHASGANVLTF.

This CDR3 is CASSYQGSSNQPQHF. In DNA, the CDR3 is TGTGCCAGCAGTTACCAGGGCTCGAGCAATCAGCCCCAGCATTTT. The chain couples TRBV6-2 or TRBV6-3 to TRBJ1-5, with D tentatively TRBD1 (5 bases). The germline V and J ends were trimmed by 2 bases and 1 base, with 9 bases remaining between them. CDR1 MNHEY and CDR2 SVGEGT come from the germline V gene. The CDR3 consists of 15 residues.

CDR3 amino acids: CASRGGQLRNTIYF. As DNA, the CDR3 is TGTGCCAGCAGGGGGGGACAGCTGCGAAACACCATATATTTT. The chain carries TRBV28 and TRBJ1-3; 7 nucleotides agree with TRBD1. This CDR3 spans 14 amino acids. V gave up 6 bases and J gave up 5 bases; unmatched junction bases: 7. Germline V lookup: CDR1 MDHEN, CDR2 SYDVKM.